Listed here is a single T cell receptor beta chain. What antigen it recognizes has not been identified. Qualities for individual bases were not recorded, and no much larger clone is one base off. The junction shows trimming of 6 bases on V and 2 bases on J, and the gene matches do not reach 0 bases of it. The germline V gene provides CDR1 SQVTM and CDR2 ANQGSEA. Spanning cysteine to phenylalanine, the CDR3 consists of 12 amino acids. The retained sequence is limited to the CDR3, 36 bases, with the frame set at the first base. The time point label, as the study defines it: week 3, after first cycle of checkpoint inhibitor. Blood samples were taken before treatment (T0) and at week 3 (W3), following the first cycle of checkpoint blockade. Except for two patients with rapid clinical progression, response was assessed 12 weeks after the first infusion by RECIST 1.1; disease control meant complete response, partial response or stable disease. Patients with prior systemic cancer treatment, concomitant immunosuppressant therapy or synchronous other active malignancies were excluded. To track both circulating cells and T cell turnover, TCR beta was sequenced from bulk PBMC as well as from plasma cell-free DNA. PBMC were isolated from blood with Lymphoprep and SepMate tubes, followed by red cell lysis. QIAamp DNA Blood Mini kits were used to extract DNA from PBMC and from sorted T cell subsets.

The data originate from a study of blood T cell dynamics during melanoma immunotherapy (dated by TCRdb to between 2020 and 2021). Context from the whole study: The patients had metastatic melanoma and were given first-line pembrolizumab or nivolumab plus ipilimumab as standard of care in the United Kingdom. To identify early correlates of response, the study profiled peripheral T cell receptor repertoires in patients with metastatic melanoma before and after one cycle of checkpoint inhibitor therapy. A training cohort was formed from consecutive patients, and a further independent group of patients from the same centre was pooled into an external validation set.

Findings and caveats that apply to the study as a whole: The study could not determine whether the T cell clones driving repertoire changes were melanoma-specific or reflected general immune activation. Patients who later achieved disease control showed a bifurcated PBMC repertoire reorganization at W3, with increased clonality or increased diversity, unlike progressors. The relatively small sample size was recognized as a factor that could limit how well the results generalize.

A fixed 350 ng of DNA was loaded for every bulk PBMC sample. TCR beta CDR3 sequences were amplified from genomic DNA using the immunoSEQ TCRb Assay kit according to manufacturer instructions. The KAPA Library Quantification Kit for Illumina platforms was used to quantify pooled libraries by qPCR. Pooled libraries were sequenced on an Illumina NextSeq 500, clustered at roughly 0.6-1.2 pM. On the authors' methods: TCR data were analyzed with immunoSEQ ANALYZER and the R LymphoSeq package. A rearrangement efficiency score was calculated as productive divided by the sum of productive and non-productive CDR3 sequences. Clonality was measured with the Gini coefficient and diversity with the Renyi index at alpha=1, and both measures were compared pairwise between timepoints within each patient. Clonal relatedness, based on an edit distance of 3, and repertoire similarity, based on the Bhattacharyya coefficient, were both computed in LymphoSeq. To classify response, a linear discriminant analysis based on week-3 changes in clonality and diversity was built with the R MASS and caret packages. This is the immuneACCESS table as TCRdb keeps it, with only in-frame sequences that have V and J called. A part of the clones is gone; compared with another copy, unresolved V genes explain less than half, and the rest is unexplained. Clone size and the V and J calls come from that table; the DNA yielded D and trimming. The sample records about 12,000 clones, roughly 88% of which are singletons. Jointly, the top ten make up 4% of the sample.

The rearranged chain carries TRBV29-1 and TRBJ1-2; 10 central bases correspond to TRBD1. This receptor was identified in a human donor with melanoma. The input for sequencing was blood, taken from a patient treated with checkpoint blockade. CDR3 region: CSVDRGNYGYTF. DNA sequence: TGCAGCGTGGACAGGGGGAACTATGGCTACACCTTC.